These 25 T cell receptor beta chains share one sample of origin, sequenced in a study of T cell responses to AZD1222 COVID-19 vaccine. Measured with immunoSEQ multiplex PCR; TCRdb has only the in-frame clones, and not every one. The sample lists 80,000 or so clones; over 65% were seen once. This sample comprised peripheral blood, obtained 28 days after the second dose of the MenACWY control vaccine. The receptors originated from an adult who received the MenACWY meningococcal vaccine as a control.

Here the CDR3 DNA reads TGTGCCAGCAGGATAGACAGGGACGGTGAAGCTTTCTTT. This gives the protein CASRIDRDGEAFF. This chain uses TRBV6-5 with TRBJ1-1; 7 bases are shared with TRBD1. Per the germline V gene, CDR1 is MNHEY and CDR2 is SVGAGI. This CDR3 region has 13 residues. V was clipped by 6 bases and J by 7 bases; unmatched bases: 8.

The gene calls are TRBV4-1 and TRBJ1-4; 10 nucleotides align to TRBD1. This CDR3 is built from 16 residues. CDR1 is MGHRA and CDR2 is YSYEKL in the germline V gene. V was pared by 3 bases and J by 8 bases, with 9 bases of the junction left unmatched. CDR3 amino acids: CASSQLTGTGAEKLFF. The CDR3 DNA is TGCGCCAGCAGCCAGTTAACCGGGACAGGGGCGGAAAAACTGTTTTTT.

The chain couples TRBV28 to TRBJ2-3; D gene ambiguous. Germline V gene lookup returns CDR1 MDHEN and CDR2 SYDVKM. With 5 bases removed from V and 1 base from J, the gap between germline ends came to 4 bases. The CDR3 has 12 amino acids. CDR3 nucleotides: TGTGCCAGCAGTCGAGGCACAGATACGCAGTATTTT. This sequence encodes CASSRGTDTQYF. The full variable domain, rest sourced from reference TRBV28 and TRBJ2-3, is DVKVTQSSRYLVKRTGEKVFLECVQDMDHENMFWYRQDPGLGLRLIYFSYDVKMKEKGDIPEGYSVSREKKERFSLILESASTNQTSMYLCASSRGTDTQYFGPGTRLTVL.

The chain joins TRBV3-1 (or the pseudogene TRBV3-2) to TRBJ2-7; TRBD2 is a possible D gene (5 bases). CDR1 and CDR2 (germline): LGHDT, YNNKEL (reference sequence). Trimming took 4 bases from V and 3 from J, leaving 7 bases between them. The CDR3 consists of 12 residues. CDR3 sequence reads: CASSPGDYEQYF. The DNA for the CDR3 is TGTGCCAGCAGCCCCGGGGACTACGAGCAGTACTTC.

The chain links TRBV9 to TRBJ1-1; D is undetermined. With 4 bases removed from V and 0 bases from J, the gap between germline ends came to 13 bases. Germline loops: CDR1 SGDLS, CDR2 YYNGEE. The CDR3 is 15 residues long. CDR3 in amino acids: CASSRDWTVNTEAFF. DNA for the CDR3: TGTGCCAGCAGCCGGGATTGGACGGTGAACACTGAAGCTTTCTTT.

The gene calls are TRBV7-9 and TRBJ1-1, with a tentative D call TRBD1 (5 bases). The CDR3 is 14 residues long. Germline V gene data show CDR1 as SEHNR and CDR2 as FQNEAQ (reference sequence). V dropped 5 bases and J dropped 3 bases, with 13 bases sitting between them. Written as DNA, the CDR3 is TGTGCCAGCAGCCTAGGGGTAGGGGACACTGAAGCTTTCTTT. Translating it yields CASSLGVGDTEAFF.

The V and J genes are TRBV3-1 (or the pseudogene TRBV3-2) and TRBJ1-1, with D perhaps TRBD1 (6 bases). The germline V and J ends were trimmed by 4 bases and 10 bases, with 13 bases remaining between them. Germline assignment: CDR1 LGHDT and CDR2 YNNKEL (reference sequence). The CDR3 covers 12 residues. CDR3 sequence (DNA): TGTGCCAGCAGCCTACAGGGAGTGGGAGCTTTCTTT. This encodes CASSLQGVGAFF.

The gene calls are TRBV5-4 and TRBJ2-1; D is possibly TRBD2 (6 bases). The V end was cut by 0 bases, the J end by 2 bases, with 9 bases between. The germline V gene has CDR1 SGHNT and CDR2 YYREEE (reference sequence). The CDR3 covers 15 residues. The CDR3 region has the DNA TGTGCCAGCAGCTTGGGCGGGAACACCTACAATGAGCAGTTCTTC. The encoded protein is CASSLGGNTYNEQFF.

This chain links TRBV6-5 with TRBJ1-6, with no clear D. This CDR3 is built from 14 residues. Trimming cost V 5 bases and J 10 bases, with 15 bases left between them. From germline, CDR1 is MNHEY and CDR2 SVGAGI. CDR3 in amino acids: CASSLTSWVSPLHF. The CDR3 nucleotides read TGTGCCAGCAGTCTTACTTCCTGGGTATCACCCCTCCACTTT.

This chain's CDR3 is CASSVGPGVNQPQHF. CDR3 DNA sequence: TGTGCCAGCAGCGTAGGACCGGGAGTCAATCAGCCCCAGCATTTT. The chain employs TRBV9 and TRBJ1-5; D gene unclear. CDR3 length: 15 residues. V gave up 0 bases and J gave up 3 bases, with 10 bases separating them. CDR1 is SGDLS and CDR2 is YYNGEE in the germline V gene.

This clone is judged medium-sized. V gene TRBV4-1 combines with J gene TRBJ1-4, with D hard to call. Trimming took 0 bases from V and 8 from J, leaving 16 bases between them. In germline, CDR1 is MGHRA, CDR2 YSYEKL. The CDR3 totals 16 residues. CDR3 sequence: CASSQDFPALGEKLFF. CDR3 DNA: TGCGCCAGCAGCCAAGATTTTCCCGCCCTGGGGGAAAAACTGTTTTTT.

The chain has TRBV2 and TRBJ1-1; D might be TRBD1 (6 bases). The CDR3 covers 14 residues. Per germline, CDR1 SNHLY and CDR2 FYNNEI. With 8 bases removed from V and 6 bases from J, the gap between germline ends came to 19 bases. The CDR3 nucleotides are TGTGCCAGCTGCCGAGCGGACAGCCCCTCTGAAGCTTTCTTT. Translation gives CASCRADSPSEAFF.

This chain uses TRBV6-2 or TRBV6-3 with TRBJ2-3; TRBD2 matches 7 bases. Per germline, CDR1 MNHEY and CDR2 SVGEGT. The CDR3 sequence is 17 residues long. With V trimmed by 5 bases and J by 2 bases, 13 bases remained unmatched. For the CDR3, the DNA is TGTGCCAGCAGTCCATCTAATGGGAGGGTCCACACAGATACGCAGTATTTT. This translates into CASSPSNGRVHTDTQYF.

V and J are TRBV2 and TRBJ2-3; D ambiguous. This CDR3 spans 12 amino acids. In germline, CDR1 is SNHLY, CDR2 FYNNEI. V was pared by 4 bases and J by 0 bases, with 2 bases between. The CDR3 loop is CASSVSTDTQYF. CDR3 DNA sequence: TGTGCCAGCAGTGTTAGCACAGATACGCAGTATTTT.

DNA of the CDR3: TGTGCCAGCAGCTCGATGGAGGGGGGCAAAGATACGCAGTATTTT. Its translation: CASSSMEGGKDTQYF. The chain uses TRBV7-9 and TRBJ2-3; perhaps D is TRBD1 or TRBD2 (6 bases each). Germline V gene data show CDR1 as SEHNR and CDR2 as FQNEAQ (reference sequence). There are 15 residues in the CDR3. Between the trimmed V and J ends, which lost 4 bases and 5 bases, there was a span of 16 bases.

The chain uses TRBV5-6 and TRBJ1-6, with D tentatively TRBD1 (5 bases). This CDR3 comprises 19 residues. Germline-derived CDR1 and CDR2 are SGHDT and YYEEEE. V was clipped by 4 bases and J by 0 bases, with 20 bases between them. The CDR3 DNA follows: TGTGCCAGCAGCGGGGGAAGGAGGAGTCTAAGCTCCTATAATTCACCCCTCCACTTT. Its translation: CASSGGRRSLSSYNSPLHF. Looking up the rest from reference TRBV5-6 and TRBJ1-6 gives the full variable domain: DAGVTQSPTHLIKTRGQQVTLRCSPKSGHDTVSWYQQALGQGPQFIFQYYEEEERQRGNFPDRFSGHQFPNYSSELNVNALLLGDSALYLCASSGGRRSLSSYNSPLHFGNGTRLTVT.

The V gene is TRBV7-2, the J gene TRBJ2-5; TRBD2 agrees at 7 bases. The length of the CDR3 is 19 residues. Trimming at V came to 1 base and at J to 6 bases, leaving 20 bases not matched to a gene. Germline V CDR1 and CDR2: SGHTA, FQGNSA. Here the CDR3 DNA reads TGTGCCAGCAGCTTAGGGCCCGGTTCCTCGACTCCAGCGGGAAAGACCCAGTACTTC. Encoded protein: CASSLGPGSSTPAGKTQYF.

V is TRBV11-2 and J is TRBJ2-1; the D call may be TRBD1 or TRBD2 (5 bases each). The CDR3 runs 12 residues. Trimming left V 4 bases short and J 9 bases short, with 10 bases between. Germline CDR1 SGHAT, CDR2 FQNNGV. The CDR3 DNA reads as TGTGCCAGCAGCTGGGGGTCGGGTGAGCAGTTCTTC. Protein: CASSWGSGEQFF. Filled out from reference TRBV11-2 and TRBJ2-1, the complete variable domain reads EAGVAQSPRYKIIEKRQSVAFWCNPISGHATLYWYQQILGQGPKLLIQFQNNGVVDDSQLPKDRFSAERLKGVDSTLKIQPAKLEDSAVYLCASSWGSGEQFFGPGTRLTVL.

This chain links TRBV2 with TRBJ2-7; 11 nucleotides align to TRBD2. Looked up from germline, CDR1 is SNHLY and CDR2 is FYNNEI. J was trimmed by 5 bases and V by 2 bases; bases with no gene match: 11. CDR3 length equals 17 residues. CDR3 nucleotide sequence: TGTGCCAGCAGTGAACGGAGGTCTAGCGGGAGGAGAAACGAGCAGTACTTC. As protein: CASSERRSSGRRNEQYF. Complete variable domain (other parts from reference TRBV2 and TRBJ2-7): EPEVTQTPSHQVTQMGQEVILRCVPISNHLYFYWYRQILGQKVEFLVSFYNNEISEKSEIFDDQFSVERPDGSNFTLKIRSTKLEDSAMYFCASSERRSSGRRNEQYFGPGTRLTVT.

The rearrangement links TRBV13 to TRBJ2-1; perhaps TRBD2 as D (6 bases). The V and J ends lost 3 bases and 5 bases respectively, with 11 bases between them. The CDR3 is 14 residues long. The germline CDR1 and CDR2 sequences are PRHDT and FYEKMQ (reference sequence). The CDR3 sequence: CASSFGGWNNEQFF. The CDR3 DNA reads as TGTGCCAGCAGCTTTGGGGGGTGGAACAATGAGCAGTTCTTC.

The V call is TRBV19, the J call TRBJ1-5; D is unresolved. V was shortened by 4 bases and J by 6 bases, with 10 bases between the two germline ends. Germline-derived CDR1 and CDR2 are LNHDA and SQIVND (reference sequence). The CDR3 spans 13 residues. The CDR3 DNA follows: TGTGCCAGTAGTACCAATACCGGTCAGCCCCAGCATTTT. This codes for CASSTNTGQPQHF. The variable domain in full, with the rest retrieved from reference TRBV19 and TRBJ1-5, is DGGITQSPKYLFRKEGQNVTLSCEQNLNHDAMYWYRQDPGQGLRLIYYSQIVNDFQKGDIAEGYSVSREKKESFPLTVTSAQKNPTAFYLCASSTNTGQPQHFGDGTRLSIL.

This chain connects TRBV15 to TRBJ2-3; 10 positions match TRBD2. This CDR3 comprises 16 residues. Germline CDR1 LNHNV, CDR2 YYDKDF (reference sequence). The V and J ends lost 0 bases and 4 bases, in that order; junction bases with no gene match: 4. Here the CDR3 reads CATSRDLAGASDTQYF. The CDR3 DNA sequence: TGTGCCACCAGCAGAGACCTAGCGGGGGCCTCAGATACGCAGTATTTT. Supplemented by reference TRBV15 and TRBJ2-3, the full variable domain reads DAMVIQNPRYQVTQFGKPVTLSCSQTLNHNVMYWYQQKSSQAPKLLFHYYDKDFNNEADTPDNFQSRRPNTSFCFLDIRSPGLGDTAMYLCATSRDLAGASDTQYFGPGTRLTVL.

The chain combines TRBV2 with TRBJ1-2; D possibly corresponds to TRBD1 (6 bases). Germline V CDR1 and CDR2: SNHLY, FYNNEI. Trimming took off 2 bases at V and 0 bases at J, with 10 bases between the two ends. The CDR3 extends over 15 amino acids. The CDR3 loop reads CASSEPGVTNYGYTF. For the CDR3, the DNA is TGTGCCAGCAGTGAACCAGGGGTCACTAACTATGGCTACACCTTC.

This clone was detected only a few times. V usage is TRBV5-1 and J usage is TRBJ2-3; no reliable D call. Germline V gives CDR1 SGHRS, CDR2 YFSETQ. Deletions cut 1 base from V and 1 base from J, with 7 bases between. CDR3 length: 14 amino acids. The chain's CDR3 is CASSLSGGTDTQYF. The DNA for the CDR3 is TGCGCCAGCAGCTTGTCTGGGGGCACAGATACGCAGTATTTT.

The J gene is TRBJ1-2, the V gene TRBV11-1; D ambiguous. Germline lookup yields CDR1 SGHAT and CDR2 FQDESV (reference sequence). CDR3 length: 14 amino acids. V was cut by 5 bases and J by 7 bases, with 17 bases left in between. CDR3 sequence reads: CASSPTRNSGGYTF. The CDR3 DNA follows: TGTGCCAGCAGCCCTACCCGCAACAGCGGTGGCTACACCTTC.